This is a list of T cell receptor beta chains from one sample in a study of PD-1 blockade in classical Hodgkin lymphoma. Sequenced by immunoSEQ multiplex PCR; TCRdb stores in-frame clones only, minus some. The repertoire includes around 50,000 clones, roughly 80% of them detected once, and about 12% sits in the top ten. Sequenced material: peripheral blood mononuclear cells (PBMCs), taken before the fourth cycle of nivolumab. The receptors come from a human donor with classical Hodgkin lymphoma. CDR3s include the opening cysteine and the closing phenylalanine or tryptophan. The D gene is left open where the match is weak. Size values are once, few and many counts, or a class for expanded clones, and some rows have none.

>TRBJ2-1|-|TRBV5-4|-
CASSPSDNEQFF
TGTGCCAGCAGCCCCTCCGACAATGAGCAGTTCTTC
>TRBJ2-1|many|TRBV9|-
CASSVGGPYNEQFF
TGTGCCAGCAGCGTAGGAGGTCCCTACAATGAGCAGTTCTTC
>TRBJ1-3|-|TRBV9|-
CASSVGIGSSGNTIYF
TGTGCCAGCAGCGTAGGAATAGGTAGCTCTGGAAACACCATATATTTT
>TRBJ2-1|-|TRBV2|-
CASNRGGSSYNEQFF
TGTGCCAGCAATCGTGGGGGGAGCTCCTACAATGAGCAGTTCTTC
>TRBJ2-4|-|TRBV4-1|-
CASSQGTSVAKNIQYF
TGCGCCAGCAGCCAAGGGACCTCTGTAGCCAAAAACATTCAGTACTTC
>TRBJ2-1|-|TRBV11-3|TRBD2
CASTTLAGTYNEQFF
TGTGCCAGCACCACATTAGCGGGGACCTACAATGAGCAGTTCTTC
>TRBJ2-7|once|TRBV15|TRBD1
CATSRGSGTGGYEQYF
TGTGCCACCAGCAGAGGGTCCGGGACAGGGGGCTACGAGCAGTACTTC
>TRBJ1-5|-|TRBV19|-
CASSMGYNQPQHF
TGTGCCAGTAGTATGGGATACAATCAGCCCCAGCATTTT
>TRBJ1-3|many|TRBV29-1|TRBD1
CSVWTGDGNTIYF
TGCAGCGTGTGGACAGGGGATGGAAACACCATATATTTT
>TRBJ2-6|few|TRBV6-5|-
CASSYGHSSGANVLTF
TGTGCCAGCAGTTACGGGCACTCCTCTGGGGCCAACGTCCTGACTTTC
>TRBJ2-1|-|TRBV5-1|TRBD2
CASSYLAGGDNEQFF
TGCGCCAGCAGCTACCTAGCGGGAGGGGACAATGAGCAGTTCTTC
>TRBJ2-3|-|TRBV6-4|TRBD2
CASRASGLSTDTQYF
TGTGCCAGCAGGGCTAGCGGTCTCAGCACAGATACGCAGTATTTT
>TRBJ2-1|-|TRBV14|-
CASSRSSQTYNEQFF
TGTGCCAGCAGCCGATCGTCTCAAACCTACAATGAGCAGTTCTTC
>TRBJ2-7|-|TRBV27|TRBD2
CASSLLAGTGEQYF
TGTGCCAGCAGTCTGCTAGCGGGAACAGGGGAGCAGTACTTC
>TRBJ2-7|-|TRBV20-1|-
CSATSRYEQYF
TGCAGTGCCACGTCTCGCTACGAGCAGTACTTC
>TRBJ2-7|-|TRBV19|-
CASTEPAQGPYLGGSTTPGQYF
TGTGCCAGTACCGAACCTGCTCAAGGGCCATATCTAGGGGGTTCAACCACGCCCGGGCAGTACTTC
>TRBJ1-6|-|TRBV4-3|-
CASSQDVVGGLGSYNSPLHF
TGCGCCAGCAGCCAAGACGTGGTTGGAGGGCTAGGCTCCTATAATTCACCCCTCCACTTT
>TRBJ2-3|-|TRBV29-1|TRBD1
CSVEGQGFTDTQYF
TGCAGCGTTGAGGGACAGGGATTCACAGATACGCAGTATTTT
>TRBJ2-5|-|TRBV7-8|-
CASRGQHQTNQETQYF
TGTGCCAGCAGGGGACAACACCAGACCAACCAAGAGACCCAGTACTTC
>TRBJ2-7|few|TRBV7-2|TRBD1
CASSQGTAYEQYF
TGTGCCAGCAGCCAAGGGACAGCCTACGAGCAGTACTTC
>TRBJ2-5|-|TRBV5-1|-
CASSLQGWQETQYF
TGCGCCAGCAGCTTACAGGGTTGGCAAGAGACCCAGTACTTC
>TRBJ2-5|-|TRBV11-2|-
CASSLGSYGEETQYF
TGTGCCAGCAGCTTAGGTTCGTACGGGGAAGAGACCCAGTACTTC
>TRBJ2-2|-|TRBV4-1|-
CASSQEWAVGGELFF
TGCGCCAGCAGCCAAGAGTGGGCGGTGGGCGGGGAGCTGTTTTTT
>TRBJ2-5|once|TRBV7-9|-
CASSYRSPNQETQYF
TGTGCCAGCAGCTACCGGAGCCCGAACCAAGAGACCCAGTACTTC
>TRBJ2-7|-|TRBV27|TRBD1
CASTRYDRGLIDEQYF
TGTGCCAGCACCCGATATGACAGGGGGCTTATCGACGAGCAGTACTTC
>TRBJ2-7|-|TRBV19|TRBD2
CASSIVTSGSYEQYF
TGTGCCAGTAGTATAGTTACTAGCGGCTCCTACGAGCAGTACTTC
>TRBJ1-2|-|TRBV28|-
CASRGVLNYGYTF
TGTGCCAGTAGGGGGGTTCTGAACTATGGCTACACCTTC
>TRBJ1-3|many|TRBV6-1|-
CASSEGVGTSGNTIYF
TGTGCCAGCAGTGAAGGTGTTGGTACATCTGGAAACACCATATATTTT
>TRBJ1-5|once|TRBV9|-
CASSVGENQPQHF
TGTGCCAGCAGCGTAGGGGAAAATCAGCCCCAGCATTTT
>TRBJ1-2|-|TRBV10-3|TRBD1
CAISEQGAPPGYTF
TGTGCCATCAGTGAACAGGGGGCCCCGCCCGGCTACACCTTC
>TRBJ1-1|-|TRBV6-5|-
CASSFWGKRNTEAFF
TGTGCCAGCAGTTTTTGGGGGAAGAGGAACACTGAAGCTTTCTTT
>TRBJ2-7|-|TRBV9|TRBD2
CASSVALAGASYEQYF
TGTGCCAGCAGCGTAGCATTAGCGGGAGCCTCCTACGAGCAGTACTTC
>TRBJ1-5|many|TRBV15|-
CATSSLQGSNQPQHF
TGTGCCACCAGCAGTCTCCAGGGTAGCAATCAGCCCCAGCATTTT
>TRBJ2-3|-|TRBV28|TRBD2
CASSLGLASTDTQYF
TGTGCCAGCAGTTTAGGACTAGCGAGCACAGATACGCAGTATTTT
>TRBJ2-7|-|TRBV7-2|TRBD1
CASSLTGAYEQYF
TGTGCCAGCAGCTTGACAGGGGCCTACGAGCAGTACTTC
>TRBJ2-5|-|TRBV28|-
CASSVSHLAETQYF
TGTGCCAGCAGTGTGTCCCACCTGGCGGAGACCCAGTACTTC
>TRBJ2-1|-|TRBV4-1|TRBD1
CASSQYRGNEQFF
TGCGCCAGCAGCCAATACAGGGGGAATGAGCAGTTCTTC
>TRBJ2-3|-|TRBV7-2|TRBD2
CASSRTSGTDTQYF
TGTGCCAGCAGCCGGACTAGCGGCACAGATACGCAGTATTTT
>TRBJ2-5|once|TRBV11-3|-
CASSPGQQETQYF
TGTGCCAGCAGCCCGGGACAACAAGAGACCCAGTACTTC
>TRBJ2-7|few|TRBV7-2|TRBD2
CASSYWTSGIYEQYF
TGTGCCAGCAGCTATTGGACTAGCGGGATCTACGAGCAGTACTTC
>TRBJ2-1|-|TRBV2|TRBD1
CASSRDRGKQFF
TGTGCCAGCAGTCGGGACAGGGGTAAGCAGTTCTTC
>TRBJ2-6|-|TRBV4-3|-
CASSQDQALSSGANVLTF
TGCGCCAGCAGCCAAGATCAAGCGCTGAGCTCTGGGGCCAACGTCCTGACTTTC
>TRBJ1-4|-|TRBV10-1|-
CASSAGPNEKLFF
TGCGCCAGCAGCGCGGGGCCAAATGAAAAACTGTTTTTT
>TRBJ2-1|-|TRBV5-1|-
CASSRDLYNEQFF
TGCGCCAGCTCGCGGGATTTATACAATGAGCAGTTCTTC
>TRBJ2-5|-|TRBV2|-
CASRALQETQYF
TGTGCCAGCAGAGCTCTTCAAGAGACCCAGTACTTC
>TRBJ2-1|few|TRBV9|-
CASSAWDTQLDNEQFF
TGTGCCAGCAGCGCATGGGACACACAGTTAGACAATGAGCAGTTCTTC
>TRBJ2-3|-|TRBV7-2|-
CASSLDLRNTDTQYF
TGTGCCAGCAGCTTAGATTTGAGGAACACAGATACGCAGTATTTT
>TRBJ2-4|-|TRBV30|TRBD2
CAWSLAGASYIQYF
TGTGCCTGGAGCCTAGCGGGAGCGAGCTACATTCAGTACTTC
>TRBJ2-7|-|TRBV19|TRBD2
CASSGLAGRKQYF
TGTGCCAGTAGTGGACTAGCGGGAAGGAAGCAGTACTTC
>TRBJ1-4|-|TRBV10-1|-
CASSEGQGLNEKLFF
TGCGCCAGCAGTGAAGGGCAGGGCCTTAATGAAAAACTGTTTTTT
>TRBJ2-1|-|TRBV10-2|TRBD2
CASSRLAVYNEQFF
TGCGCCAGCAGTCGCCTAGCGGTCTACAATGAGCAGTTCTTC
>TRBJ1-5|-|TRBV9|-
CASSVDGQQNQPQHF
TGTGCCAGCAGCGTAGATGGACAGCAAAATCAGCCCCAGCATTTT
>TRBJ2-5|-|TRBV4-1|TRBD2
CASSQQLAGGQETQYF
TGCGCCAGCAGCCAACAACTAGCGGGAGGTCAAGAGACCCAGTACTTC
>TRBJ2-2|-|TRBV27|TRBD1
CASSPRQGFNGELFF
TGTGCCAGCAGTCCCAGACAGGGGTTTAACGGGGAGCTGTTTTTT
>TRBJ1-1|-|TRBV21-1|-
CAKTGQGATMNTEAFF
TGTGCCAAAACGGGACAGGGGGCGACCATGAACACTGAAGCTTTCTTT